Following are 8 T cell receptor beta chains from one sample sequenced in a study of identical twins. TCRdb ran MiXCR on the 5' RACE reads and lists one entry per CDR3 protein. The sample contains 1,800,000 or so distinct CDR3 sequences, more than 30% of which appear only once. Sequencing was carried out using cord blood. All receptors come from a newborn girl in good health.

This clonotype was detected only a few times. The chain couples TRBV20-1 to TRBJ1-2; the match to TRBD1 covers 10 bases. The V gene's germline CDR1 is DFQATT and CDR2 SNEGSKA (reference sequence). There are 15 residues in the CDR3. V was clipped by 3 bases and J by 5 bases; unmatched bases: 9. The CDR3 region has the DNA TGCAGTGCTAGTTACCCGGGACAGGGGTTTTATGGCTACACCTTC. This encodes CSASYPGQGFYGYTF.

With respect to this clonotype: One base away lies a much larger clone, so this may be a sequencing read error. The gene calls are TRBV5-6 and TRBJ2-1; D is possibly TRBD2 (6 bases). CDR1 is SGHDT and CDR2 is YYEEEE in the germline V gene. CDR3 length: 14 amino acids. The CDR3 protein is CAGSLAATSNEQFF. The CDR3 DNA reads TGTGCCGGCAGCTTGGCCGCGACTAGCAATGAGCAGTTCTTC. The variable domain in full, completed from reference TRBV5-6 and TRBJ2-1, reads DAGVTQSPTHLIKTRGQQVTLRCSPKSGHDTVSWYQQALGQGPQFIFQYYEEEERQRGNFPDRFSGHQFPNYSSELNVNALLLGDSALYLCAGSLAATSNEQFFGPGTRLTVL.

About this clonotype: One end of the junction is discordant with germline, which a read error may explain. The chain couples TRBV12-3 or TRBV12-4 to TRBJ2-7, with 11 bases that match TRBD2. This CDR3 has 13 amino acids. CDR3: CASSLFGETSGIF. CDR3 DNA sequence: TGTGCCAGCAGTTTGTTTGGAGAGACTAGCGGGATCTTC.

The chain carries TRBV5-1 and TRBJ2-3; TRBD1 agrees at 8 bases. CDR1 and CDR2 from the germline V gene are SGHRS and YFSETQ. V dropped 7 bases and J dropped 1; count of bases not matched to a gene: 14. The CDR3 is 17 residues long. In DNA form, the CDR3 reads TGCGCCAGCCAGCACTTAAAAGGACAGGGTGGCACAGATACGCAGTATTTT. It yields the protein CASQHLKGQGGTDTQYF.

This clonotype appeared a few times. A read error may produce the germline difference seen at one junction end. The J gene is TRBJ1-6, the V gene TRBV5-1, with 8 bases aligning to TRBD1. The CDR3 loop spans 15 amino acids. Germline lookup yields CDR1 SGHRS and CDR2 YFSETQ. The CDR3: CASSRGQGGDSPLHF. DNA for the CDR3: TGTGCCAGCAGCCGCGGACAGGGCGGGGATTCACCCCTCCACTTT. The whole variable domain, remainder taken from reference TRBV5-1 and TRBJ1-6, is KAGVTQTPRYLIKTRGQQVTLSCSPISGHRSVSWYQQTPGQGLQFLFEYFSETQRNKGNFPGRFSGRQFSNSRSEMNVSTLELGDSALYLCASSRGQGGDSPLHFGNGTRLTVT.

V and J are TRBV20-1 and TRBJ2-3, with D maybe TRBD1 (6 bases). CDR3 length equals 16 residues. The germline CDR1 and CDR2 sequences are DFQATT and SNEGSKA (reference sequence). V shed 3 bases and J shed 0 bases, with 16 bases lying between them. As DNA, the CDR3 is TGCAGTGCTAGCCGACAGGTCCGGCATAGCACAGATACGCAGTATTTT. Translating gives CSASRQVRHSTDTQYF.

This clonotype was recorded at least ten times. This sequence joins TRBV2 and TRBJ2-5, with 7 bases identical to TRBD2. The CDR3 extends over 15 amino acids. Germline values: CDR1 SNHLY, CDR2 FYNNEI. V shed 1 base, J shed 5 bases, and the junction held 7 bases outside the gene matches. The CDR3 bases are TGTGCCAGCAGTGAAGAAAGGACTAGTATGGAGACCCAGTACTTC. This encodes CASSEERTSMETQYF.

The chain recombines TRBV9 with TRBJ2-1, with D possibly being TRBD2 (6 bases). Looked up from germline, CDR1 is SGDLS and CDR2 is YYNGEE. Trimming left V 0 bases short and J 5 bases short, with 15 bases between. The CDR3 loop spans 16 amino acids. CDR3 bases: TGTGCCAGCAGCGTAGGCGGGACTCGCACCCACAATGAGCAGTTCTTC. Translating it yields CASSVGGTRTHNEQFF.